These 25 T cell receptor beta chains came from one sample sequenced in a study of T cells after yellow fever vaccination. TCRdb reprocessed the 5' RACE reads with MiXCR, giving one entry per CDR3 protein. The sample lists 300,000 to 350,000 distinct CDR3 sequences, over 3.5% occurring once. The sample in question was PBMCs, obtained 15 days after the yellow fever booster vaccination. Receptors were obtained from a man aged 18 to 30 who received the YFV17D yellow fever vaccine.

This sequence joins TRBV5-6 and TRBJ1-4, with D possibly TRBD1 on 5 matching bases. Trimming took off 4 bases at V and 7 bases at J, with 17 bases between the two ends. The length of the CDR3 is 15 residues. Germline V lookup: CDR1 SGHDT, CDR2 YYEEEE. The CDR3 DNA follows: TGTGCCAGCAGCAATCGCCGGGGGGAGCTTGAAAAACTGTTTTTT. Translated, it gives CASSNRRGELEKLFF.

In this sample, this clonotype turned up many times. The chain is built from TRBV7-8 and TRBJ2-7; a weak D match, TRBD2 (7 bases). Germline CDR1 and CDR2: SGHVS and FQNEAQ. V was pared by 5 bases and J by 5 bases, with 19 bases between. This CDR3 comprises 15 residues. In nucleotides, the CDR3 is TGTGCCAGCAGCCCAAGTAACAGCGGGGACAACGAGCAGTACTTC. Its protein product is CASSPSNSGDNEQYF.

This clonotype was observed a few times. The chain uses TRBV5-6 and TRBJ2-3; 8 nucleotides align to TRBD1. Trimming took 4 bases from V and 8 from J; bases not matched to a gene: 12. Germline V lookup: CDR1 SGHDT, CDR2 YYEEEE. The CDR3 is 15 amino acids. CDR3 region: CASSPWTGLKGTQYF. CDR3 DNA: TGTGCCAGCAGCCCATGGACAGGGTTGAAGGGTACGCAGTATTTT.

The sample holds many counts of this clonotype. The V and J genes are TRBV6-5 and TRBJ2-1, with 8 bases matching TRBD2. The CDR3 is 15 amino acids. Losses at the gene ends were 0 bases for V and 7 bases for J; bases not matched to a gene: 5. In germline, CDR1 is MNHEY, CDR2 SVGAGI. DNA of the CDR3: TGTGCCAGCAGTTACTCCCGGGGGGGTACGAATGAGCAGTTCTTC. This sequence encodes CASSYSRGGTNEQFF.

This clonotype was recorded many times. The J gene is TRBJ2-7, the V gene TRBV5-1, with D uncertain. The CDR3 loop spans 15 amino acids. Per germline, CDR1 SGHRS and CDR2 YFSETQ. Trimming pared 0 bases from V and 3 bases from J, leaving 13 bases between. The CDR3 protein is CASSLDSTADYEQYF. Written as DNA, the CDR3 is TGCGCCAGCAGCTTGGACAGCACCGCCGACTACGAGCAGTACTTC.

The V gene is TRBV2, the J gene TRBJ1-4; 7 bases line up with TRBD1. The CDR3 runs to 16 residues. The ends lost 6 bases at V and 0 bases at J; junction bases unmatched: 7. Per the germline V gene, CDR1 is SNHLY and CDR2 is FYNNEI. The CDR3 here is CASRGTAGSTNEKLFF. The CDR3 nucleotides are TGTGCCAGCAGGGGGACAGCGGGATCAACTAATGAAAAACTGTTTTTT.

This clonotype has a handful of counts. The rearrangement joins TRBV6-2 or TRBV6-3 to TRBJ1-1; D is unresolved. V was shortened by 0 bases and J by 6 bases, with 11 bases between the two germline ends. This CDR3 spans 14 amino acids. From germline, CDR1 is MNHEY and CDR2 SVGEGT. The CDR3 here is CASSYSYGQAEAFF. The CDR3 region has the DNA TGTGCCAGCAGTTACTCCTATGGGCAGGCTGAAGCTTTCTTT.

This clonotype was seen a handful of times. The CDR3: CSASPGAYGYTF. DNA of the CDR3: TGCAGTGCTAGTCCGGGGGCCTATGGCTACACCTTC. J is TRBJ1-2 and V is TRBV20-1, with D perhaps matching TRBD1 (6 bases). The CDR3 length is 12 residues. Trimming cost V 3 bases and J 4 bases, with 9 bases left between them. Per the germline V gene, CDR1 is DFQATT and CDR2 is SNEGSKA (reference sequence).

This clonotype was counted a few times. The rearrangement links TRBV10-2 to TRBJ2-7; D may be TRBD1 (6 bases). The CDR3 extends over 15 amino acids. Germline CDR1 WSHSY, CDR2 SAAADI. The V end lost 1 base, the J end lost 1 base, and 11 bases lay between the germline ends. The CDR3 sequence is CASSEWAGVSYEQYF. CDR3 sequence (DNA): TGCGCCAGCAGTGAGTGGGCAGGGGTATCCTACGAGCAGTACTTC.

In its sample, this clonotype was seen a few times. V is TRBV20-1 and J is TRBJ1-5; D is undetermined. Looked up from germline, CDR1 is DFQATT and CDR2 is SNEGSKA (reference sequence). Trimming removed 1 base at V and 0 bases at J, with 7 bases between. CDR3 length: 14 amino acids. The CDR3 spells CSARAGYSNQPQHF. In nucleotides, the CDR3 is TGCAGTGCTAGAGCCGGTTATAGCAATCAGCCCCAGCATTTT.

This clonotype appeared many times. The CDR3 sequence: CASSLGYSGANVLTF. The CDR3 coding sequence is TGTGCCAGCAGCTTGGGATACTCTGGGGCCAACGTCCTGACTTTC. The J gene is TRBJ2-6, the V gene TRBV5-5; D unclear. The germline V gene encodes CDR1 SGHKS and CDR2 YYEKEE (reference sequence). V lost 0 bases and J 0 bases, leaving 4 bases between the germline ends. The CDR3 has 15 amino acids.

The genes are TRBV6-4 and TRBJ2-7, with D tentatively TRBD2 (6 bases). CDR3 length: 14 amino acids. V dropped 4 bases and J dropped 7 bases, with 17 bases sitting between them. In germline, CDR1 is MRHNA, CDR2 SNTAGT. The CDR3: CASSVGGRDEEQYV. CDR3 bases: TGTGCCAGCAGTGTCGGGGGAAGGGATGAGGAGCAGTACGTC.

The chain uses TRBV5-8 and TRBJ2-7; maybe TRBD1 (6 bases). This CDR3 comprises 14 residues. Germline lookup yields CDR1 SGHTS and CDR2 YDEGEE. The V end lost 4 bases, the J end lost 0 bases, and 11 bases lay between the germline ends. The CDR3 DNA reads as TGTGCCAGCAGCCCTCGGGACATCTCCTACGAGCAGTACGTC. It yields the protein CASSPRDISYEQYV.

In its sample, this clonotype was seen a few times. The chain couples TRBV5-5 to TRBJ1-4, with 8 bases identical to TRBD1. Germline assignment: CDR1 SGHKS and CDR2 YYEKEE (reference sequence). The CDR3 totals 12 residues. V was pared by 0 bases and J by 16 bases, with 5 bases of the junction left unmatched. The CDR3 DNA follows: TGTGCCAGCAGCTTGGTGGACAGGGATTGGTTTTTT. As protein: CASSLVDRDWFF.

The chain's CDR3 is CASKTGLSSNQPQHF. The CDR3 coding sequence is TGTGCCAGCAAAACAGGCCTCAGCAGCAATCAGCCCCAGCATTTT. The gene calls are TRBV6-5 and TRBJ1-5; perhaps TRBD1 as D (5 bases). V was clipped by 7 bases and J by 1 base, with 14 bases between them. The length of the CDR3 is 15 residues. Per the germline V gene, CDR1 is MNHEY and CDR2 is SVGAGI.

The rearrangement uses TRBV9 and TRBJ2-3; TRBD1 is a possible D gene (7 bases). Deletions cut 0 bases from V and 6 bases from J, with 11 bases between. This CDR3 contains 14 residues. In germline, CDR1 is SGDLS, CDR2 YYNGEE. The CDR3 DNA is TGTGCCAGCAGCGTAGTGCCAGGGGGGGATACGCAGTATTTT. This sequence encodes CASSVVPGGDTQYF.

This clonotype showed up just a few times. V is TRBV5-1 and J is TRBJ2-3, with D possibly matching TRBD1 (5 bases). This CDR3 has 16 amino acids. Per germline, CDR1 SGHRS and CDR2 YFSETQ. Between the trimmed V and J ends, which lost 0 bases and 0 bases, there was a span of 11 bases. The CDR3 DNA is TGCGCCAGCAGCTTGGAGGGGCGGTTTAGCACAGATACGCAGTATTTT. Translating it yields CASSLEGRFSTDTQYF. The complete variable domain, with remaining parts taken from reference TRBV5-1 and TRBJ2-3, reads KAGVTQTPRYLIKTRGQQVTLSCSPISGHRSVSWYQQTPGQGLQFLFEYFSETQRNKGNFPGRFSGRQFSNSRSEMNVSTLELGDSALYLCASSLEGRFSTDTQYFGPGTRLTVL.

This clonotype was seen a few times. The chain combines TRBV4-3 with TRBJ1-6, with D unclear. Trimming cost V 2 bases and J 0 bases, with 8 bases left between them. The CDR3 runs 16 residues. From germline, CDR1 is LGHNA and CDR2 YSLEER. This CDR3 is CASSQRGSSYNSPLHF. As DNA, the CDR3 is TGCGCCAGCAGCCAAAGAGGAAGCTCCTATAATTCACCCCTCCACTTT.

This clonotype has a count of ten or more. In DNA form, the CDR3 reads TGTGCCAGCAGCCCCCAGCGGGTCACCGGGGAGCTGTTTTTT. Translated: CASSPQRVTGELFF. The rearrangement links TRBV12-3 or TRBV12-4 to TRBJ2-2; maybe TRBD2 (6 bases). The CDR3 totals 14 residues. Deletions cut 6 bases from V and 4 bases from J, with 12 bases between.

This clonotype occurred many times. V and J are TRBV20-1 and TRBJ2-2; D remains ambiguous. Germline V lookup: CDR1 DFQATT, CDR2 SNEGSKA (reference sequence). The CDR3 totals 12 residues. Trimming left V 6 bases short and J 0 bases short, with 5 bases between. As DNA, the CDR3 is TGCAGTGCAGGATCGAACACCGGGGAGCTGTTTTTT. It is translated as CSAGSNTGELFF.

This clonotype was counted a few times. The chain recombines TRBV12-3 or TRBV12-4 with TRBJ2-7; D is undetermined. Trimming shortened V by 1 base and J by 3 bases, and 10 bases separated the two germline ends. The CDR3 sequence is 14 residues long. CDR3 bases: TGTGCCAGCAGTTTAGGGGTTATCGTCTACGAGCAGTACGTC. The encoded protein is CASSLGVIVYEQYV.

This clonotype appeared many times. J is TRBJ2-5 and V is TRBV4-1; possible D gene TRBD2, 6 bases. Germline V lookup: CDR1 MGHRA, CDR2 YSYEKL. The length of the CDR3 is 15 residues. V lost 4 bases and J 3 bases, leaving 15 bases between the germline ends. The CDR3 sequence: CASSPAGGGEETQYF. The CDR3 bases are TGCGCCAGCAGCCCCGCTGGGGGAGGTGAAGAGACCCAGTACTTC.

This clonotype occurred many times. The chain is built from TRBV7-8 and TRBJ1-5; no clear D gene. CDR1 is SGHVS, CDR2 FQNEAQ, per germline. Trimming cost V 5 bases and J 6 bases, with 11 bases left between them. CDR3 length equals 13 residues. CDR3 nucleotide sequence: TGTGCCAGCAGCCTAGGCGCGTCTCAGCCCCAGCATTTT. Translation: CASSLGASQPQHF.

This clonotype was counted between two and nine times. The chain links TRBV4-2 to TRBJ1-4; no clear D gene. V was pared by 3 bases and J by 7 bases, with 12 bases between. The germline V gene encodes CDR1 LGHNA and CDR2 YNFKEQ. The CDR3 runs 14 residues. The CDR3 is CASSQGREGEKLFF. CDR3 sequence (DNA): TGTGCCAGCAGCCAGGGAAGGGAAGGTGAAAAACTGTTTTTT.

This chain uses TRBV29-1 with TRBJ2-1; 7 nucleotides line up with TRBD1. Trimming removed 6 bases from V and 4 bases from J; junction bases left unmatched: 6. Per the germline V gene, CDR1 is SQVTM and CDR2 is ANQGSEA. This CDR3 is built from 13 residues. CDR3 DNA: TGCAGCGTAAGGACAGGAGAATACAATGAGCAGTTCTTC. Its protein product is CSVRTGEYNEQFF.